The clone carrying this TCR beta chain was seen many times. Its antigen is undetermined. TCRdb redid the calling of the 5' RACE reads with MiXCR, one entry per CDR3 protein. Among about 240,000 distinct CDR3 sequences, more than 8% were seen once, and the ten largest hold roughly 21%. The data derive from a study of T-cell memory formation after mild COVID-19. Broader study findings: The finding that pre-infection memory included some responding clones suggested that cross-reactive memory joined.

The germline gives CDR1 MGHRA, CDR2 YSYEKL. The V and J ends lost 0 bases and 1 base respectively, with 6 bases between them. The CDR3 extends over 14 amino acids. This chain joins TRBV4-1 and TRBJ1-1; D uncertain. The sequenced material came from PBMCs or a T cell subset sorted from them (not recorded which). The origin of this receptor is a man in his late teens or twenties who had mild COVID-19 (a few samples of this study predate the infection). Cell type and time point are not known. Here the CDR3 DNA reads TGCGCCAGCAGCCAAGATTTAGGGAACACTGAAGCTTTCTTT. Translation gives CASSQDLGNTEAFF.